The 7 T cell receptor beta chains given below trace back to one sample, sequenced in a study of T-cell memory formation after mild COVID-19. TCRdb redid the calling of the 5' RACE reads with MiXCR, one entry per CDR3 protein. The sample has hundreds of thousands of distinct CDR3 sequences, 25% to 30% seen once; the top ten hold roughly 12%. Material: PBMCs or a T cell subset sorted from them (not recorded which). The source of these receptors is an adult woman who had mild COVID-19 (a few samples of this study predate the infection). Cell type and time point are not known.

The V gene is TRBV9, the J gene TRBJ2-3, with 8 bases identical to TRBD2. Losses at the gene ends were 5 bases for V and 2 bases for J; bases not matched to a gene: 4. This CDR3 is 14 amino acids long. Germline CDR1 is SGDLS and CDR2 is YYNGEE. The CDR3 nucleotides read TGTGCCAGCAGTCCAGCGGGGGACACAGATACGCAGTATTTT. Amino acid sequence: CASSPAGDTDTQYF.

This clonotype was picked up a small number of times. The chain uses TRBV6-5 and TRBJ1-1, with 11 positions matching TRBD1. Germline CDR1 and CDR2: MNHEY and SVGAGI. The V and J ends lost 4 bases and 0 bases, in that order; junction bases with no gene match: 4. The length of the CDR3 is 16 residues. DNA for the CDR3: TGTGCCAGCAGTTTTGGGACAGGGGGGGTGAACACTGAAGCTTTCTTT. It is translated as CASSFGTGGVNTEAFF.

This clonotype was counted between two and nine times. V usage is TRBV29-1 and J usage is TRBJ2-7, with D perhaps matching TRBD2 (6 bases). CDR1 is SQVTM and CDR2 is ANQGSEA in the germline V gene. Trimming cost V 3 bases and J 6 bases, with 15 bases left between them. CDR3 length: 13 amino acids. The DNA for the CDR3 is TGCAGCGTTGAGGGGACTGGAGACCGCGAGCAGTACTTC. Translation gives CSVEGTGDREQYF.

The V gene is TRBV29-1, the J gene TRBJ2-1, with 8 bases aligning to TRBD1. The germline gives CDR1 SQVTM, CDR2 ANQGSEA. This CDR3 is 12 amino acids long. The trim removed 4 bases at V and 7 bases at J, leaving 3 bases unmatched. The CDR3 reads CSVAGGRNEQFF. For the CDR3, the DNA is TGCAGCGTTGCAGGGGGCAGGAATGAGCAGTTCTTC.

This clonotype was picked up many times. The rearrangement links TRBV19 to TRBJ2-7; D is unclear. The V end lost 3 bases, the J end lost 0 bases, and 6 bases lay between the germline ends. CDR3 length equals 13 residues. Looked up from germline, CDR1 is LNHDA and CDR2 is SQIVND (reference sequence). CDR3 bases: TGTGCCAGTAGTATCACGGGCTCCTACGAGCAGTACTTC. Its translation is CASSITGSYEQYF.

This clonotype was observed a few times. This chain joins TRBV5-4 and TRBJ2-7; TRBD2 matches 7 bases. Germline V lookup: CDR1 SGHNT, CDR2 YYREEE (reference sequence). The V gene end was trimmed by 0 bases and the J gene end by 2 bases; junction bases not matched to a gene: 11. The CDR3 covers 17 residues. The CDR3 DNA reads as TGTGCCAGCAGCTTGGAGTATGGGACTACCTCGGCCTACGAGCAGTACTTC. Its protein is CASSLEYGTTSAYEQYF.

The genes are TRBV7-3 and TRBJ2-6; D remains ambiguous. The germline V gene has CDR1 SGHTA and CDR2 FQGTGA. V was clipped by 6 bases and J by 4 bases, with 7 bases between them. The length of the CDR3 is 13 residues. DNA of the CDR3: TGTGCCAGCAGATACGGAGGGGCCAACGTCCTGACTTTC. Translation gives CASRYGGANVLTF.